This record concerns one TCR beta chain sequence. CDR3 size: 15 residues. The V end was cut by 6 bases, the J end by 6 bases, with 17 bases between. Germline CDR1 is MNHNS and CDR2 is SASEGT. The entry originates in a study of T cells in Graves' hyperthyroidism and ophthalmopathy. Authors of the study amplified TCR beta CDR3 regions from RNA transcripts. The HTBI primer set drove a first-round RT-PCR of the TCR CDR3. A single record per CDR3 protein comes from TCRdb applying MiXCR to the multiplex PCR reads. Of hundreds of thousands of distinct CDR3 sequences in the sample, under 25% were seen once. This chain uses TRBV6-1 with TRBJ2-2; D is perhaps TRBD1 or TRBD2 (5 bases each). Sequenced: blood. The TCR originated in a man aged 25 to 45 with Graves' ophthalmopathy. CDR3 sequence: CASSTGRGGPGELFF. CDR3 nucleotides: TGTGCCAGCAGCACCGGACGGGGCGGACCCGGGGAGCTGTTTTTT.